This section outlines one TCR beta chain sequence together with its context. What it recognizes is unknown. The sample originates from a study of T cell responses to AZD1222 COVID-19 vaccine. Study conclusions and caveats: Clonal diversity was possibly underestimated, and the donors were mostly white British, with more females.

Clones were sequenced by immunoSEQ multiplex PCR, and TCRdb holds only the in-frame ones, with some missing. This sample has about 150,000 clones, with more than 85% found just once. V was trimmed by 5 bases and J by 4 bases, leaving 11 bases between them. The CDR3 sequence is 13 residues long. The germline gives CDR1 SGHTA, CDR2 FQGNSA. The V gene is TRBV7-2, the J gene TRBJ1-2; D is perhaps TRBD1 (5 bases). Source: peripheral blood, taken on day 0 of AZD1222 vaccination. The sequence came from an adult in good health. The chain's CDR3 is CASSAQGRYGYTF. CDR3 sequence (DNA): TGTGCCAGCAGCGCCCAGGGTCGCTATGGCTACACCTTC.